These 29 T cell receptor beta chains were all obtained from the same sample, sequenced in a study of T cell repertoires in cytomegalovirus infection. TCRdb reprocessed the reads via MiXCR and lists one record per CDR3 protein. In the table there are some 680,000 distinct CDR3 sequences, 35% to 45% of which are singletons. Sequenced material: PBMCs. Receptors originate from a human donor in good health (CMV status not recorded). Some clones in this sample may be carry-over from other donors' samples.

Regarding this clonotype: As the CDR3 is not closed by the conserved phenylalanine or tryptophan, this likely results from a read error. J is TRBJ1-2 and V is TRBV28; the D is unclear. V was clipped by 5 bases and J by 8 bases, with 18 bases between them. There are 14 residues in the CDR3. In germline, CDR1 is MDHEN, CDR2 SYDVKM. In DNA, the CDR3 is TGTGCCAGCAGTGCAATCCCCGGGATTGAGGGCTACACCTTA. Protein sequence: CASSAIPGIEGYTL.

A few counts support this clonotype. The CDR3 coding sequence is TGTGCCAGCAGTCCGGGACATTCTTTCGGCTACACCTTC. Its protein is CASSPGHSFGYTF. This chain connects TRBV28 to TRBJ1-2; a possible D gene is TRBD1 (6 bases). Trimming stripped 5 bases from V and 8 bases from J, with 15 bases between. The CDR3 sequence is 13 residues long. Germline V gives CDR1 MDHEN, CDR2 SYDVKM.

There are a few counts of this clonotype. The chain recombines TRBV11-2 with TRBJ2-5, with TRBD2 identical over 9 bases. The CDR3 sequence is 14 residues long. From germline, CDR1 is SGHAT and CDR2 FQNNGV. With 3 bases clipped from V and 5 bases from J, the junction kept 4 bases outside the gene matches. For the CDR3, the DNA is TGTGCCAGCAGCTTCGAGCGGGGGGCGGAGACCCAGTACTTC. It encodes CASSFERGAETQYF.

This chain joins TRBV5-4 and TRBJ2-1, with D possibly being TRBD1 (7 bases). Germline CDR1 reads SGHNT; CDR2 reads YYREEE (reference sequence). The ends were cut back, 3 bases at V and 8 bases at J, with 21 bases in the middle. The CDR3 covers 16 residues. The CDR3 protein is CASSSHRGDRGDEQFF. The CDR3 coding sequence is TGTGCCAGCAGCTCCCATAGGGGGGACAGAGGTGATGAGCAGTTCTTC.

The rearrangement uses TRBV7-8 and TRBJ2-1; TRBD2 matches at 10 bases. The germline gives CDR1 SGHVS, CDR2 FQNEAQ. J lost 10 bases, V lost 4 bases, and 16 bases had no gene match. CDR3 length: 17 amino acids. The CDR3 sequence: CASSWGDLAGAPGEQFF. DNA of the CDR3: TGTGCCAGCAGCTGGGGGGATCTAGCGGGAGCCCCGGGGGAGCAGTTCTTC.

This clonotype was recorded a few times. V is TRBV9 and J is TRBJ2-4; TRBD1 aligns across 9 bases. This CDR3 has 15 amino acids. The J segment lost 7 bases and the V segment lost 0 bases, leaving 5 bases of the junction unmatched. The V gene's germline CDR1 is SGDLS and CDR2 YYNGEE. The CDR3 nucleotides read TGTGCCAGCAGCGTAGAGGGACAGGGTTGGAACATTCAGTACTTC. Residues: CASSVEGQGWNIQYF.

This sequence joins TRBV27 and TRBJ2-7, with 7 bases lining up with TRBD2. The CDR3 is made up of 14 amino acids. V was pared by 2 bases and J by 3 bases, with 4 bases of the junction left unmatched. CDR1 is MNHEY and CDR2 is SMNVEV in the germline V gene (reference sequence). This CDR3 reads CASSLGWGGYEQYF. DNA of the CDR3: TGTGCCAGCAGTTTAGGTTGGGGGGGCTACGAGCAGTACTTC.

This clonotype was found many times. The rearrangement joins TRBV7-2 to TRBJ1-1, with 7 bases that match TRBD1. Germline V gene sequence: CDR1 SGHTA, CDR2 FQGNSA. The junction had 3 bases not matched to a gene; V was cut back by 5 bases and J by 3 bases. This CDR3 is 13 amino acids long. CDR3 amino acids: CASSRTGDTEAFF. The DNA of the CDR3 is TGTGCCAGCAGCCGCACAGGGGACACTGAAGCTTTCTTT.

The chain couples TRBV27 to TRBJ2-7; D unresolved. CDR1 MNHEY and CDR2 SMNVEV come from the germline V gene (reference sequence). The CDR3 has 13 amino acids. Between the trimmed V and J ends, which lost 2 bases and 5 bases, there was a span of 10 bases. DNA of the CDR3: TGTGCCAGCAGTTTAAGGGTTCAGGACGAGCAGTACTTC. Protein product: CASSLRVQDEQYF.

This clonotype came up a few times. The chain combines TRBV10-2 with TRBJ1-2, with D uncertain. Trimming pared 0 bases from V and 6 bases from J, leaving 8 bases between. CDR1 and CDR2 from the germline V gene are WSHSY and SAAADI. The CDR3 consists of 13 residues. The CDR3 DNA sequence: TGCGCCAGCAGTGAGTCTCGCGGCCATGGCTACACCTTC. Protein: CASSESRGHGYTF.

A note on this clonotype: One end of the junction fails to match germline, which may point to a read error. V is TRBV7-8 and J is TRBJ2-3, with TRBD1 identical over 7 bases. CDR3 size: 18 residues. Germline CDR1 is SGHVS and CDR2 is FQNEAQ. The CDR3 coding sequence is TGTGTCAGCAGCCCGCTAAGGCCTATGGTTCGAGGGACAGATACGCAGTATTTC. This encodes CVSSPLRPMVRGTDTQYF. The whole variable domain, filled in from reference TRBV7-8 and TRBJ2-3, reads GAGVSQSPRYKVAKRGQDVALRCDPISGHVSLFWYQQALGQGPEFLTYFQNEAQLDKSGLPSDRFFAERPEGSVSTLKIQRTQQEDSAVYLCVSSPLRPMVRGTDTQYFGPGTRLTVL.

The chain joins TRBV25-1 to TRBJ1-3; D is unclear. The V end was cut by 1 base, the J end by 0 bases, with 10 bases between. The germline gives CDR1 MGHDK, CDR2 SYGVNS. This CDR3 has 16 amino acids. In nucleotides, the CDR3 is TGTGCCAGCAGTGAATGGGTTGGGGTCTCTGGAAACACCATATATTTT. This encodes CASSEWVGVSGNTIYF.

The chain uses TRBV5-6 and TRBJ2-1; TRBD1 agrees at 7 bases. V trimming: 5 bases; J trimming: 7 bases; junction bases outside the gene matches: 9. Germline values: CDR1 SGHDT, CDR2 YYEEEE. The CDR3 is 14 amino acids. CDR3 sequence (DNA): TGTGCCAGCAGTCCGGGACAGTACCTTAATGAGCAGTTCTTC. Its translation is CASSPGQYLNEQFF.

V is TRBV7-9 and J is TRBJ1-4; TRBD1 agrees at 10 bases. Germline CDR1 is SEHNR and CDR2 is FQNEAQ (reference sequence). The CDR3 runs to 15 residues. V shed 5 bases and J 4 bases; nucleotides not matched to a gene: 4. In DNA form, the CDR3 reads TGTGCCAGCAGCGAACGGACAGGGGGTAATGAAAAACTGTTTTTT. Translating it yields CASSERTGGNEKLFF.

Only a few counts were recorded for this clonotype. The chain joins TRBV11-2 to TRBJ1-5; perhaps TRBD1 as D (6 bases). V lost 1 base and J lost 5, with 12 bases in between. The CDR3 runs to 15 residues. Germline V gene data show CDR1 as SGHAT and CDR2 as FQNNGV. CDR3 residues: CASSLAGRGHQPQHF. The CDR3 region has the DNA TGTGCCAGCAGCTTAGCTGGCAGGGGACATCAGCCCCAGCATTTT.

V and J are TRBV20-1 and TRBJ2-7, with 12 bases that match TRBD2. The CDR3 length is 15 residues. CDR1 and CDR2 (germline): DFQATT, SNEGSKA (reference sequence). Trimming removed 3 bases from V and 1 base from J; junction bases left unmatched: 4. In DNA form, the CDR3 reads TGCAGTGCTAGGACTAGCGGGAGTGGATCCTACGAGCAGTACTTC. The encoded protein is CSARTSGSGSYEQYF.

DNA of the CDR3: TGTGCCAGCAGCGTAGGAGGTAGACGGGATGGCTACACCTTC. This sequence encodes CASSVGGRRDGYTF. The chain combines TRBV9 with TRBJ1-2, with unresolved D. The CDR3 has 14 residues. Deletions cut 0 bases from V and 6 bases from J, with 12 bases between. Germline loops: CDR1 SGDLS, CDR2 YYNGEE.

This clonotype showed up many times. CDR3 sequence reads: CASSLQGQNSPLHF. The CDR3 DNA reads as TGTGCCAGCAGCTTACAGGGGCAGAATTCACCCCTCCACTTT. The V call is TRBV7-3, the J call TRBJ1-6; weak D call: TRBD1 (6 bases). Trimming cost V 2 bases and J 7 bases, with 9 bases left between them. Germline V gives CDR1 SGHTA, CDR2 FQGTGA. This CDR3 has 14 residues.

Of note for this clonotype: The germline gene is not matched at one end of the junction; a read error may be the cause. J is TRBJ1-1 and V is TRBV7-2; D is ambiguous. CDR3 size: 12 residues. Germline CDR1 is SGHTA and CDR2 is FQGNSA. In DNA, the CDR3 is TGTGCCAACAGCTTAAAGGGAACTGAAGCTTTCTTT. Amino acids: CANSLKGTEAFF.

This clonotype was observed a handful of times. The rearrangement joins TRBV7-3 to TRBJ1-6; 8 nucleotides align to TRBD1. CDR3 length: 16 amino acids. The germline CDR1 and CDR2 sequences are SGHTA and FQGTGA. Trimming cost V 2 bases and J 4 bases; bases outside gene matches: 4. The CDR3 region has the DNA TGTGCCAGCAGCTTAGCAGGACAGGGTTATAATTCACCCCTCCACTTT. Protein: CASSLAGQGYNSPLHF. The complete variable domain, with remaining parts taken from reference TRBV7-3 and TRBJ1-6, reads GAGVSQTPSNKVTEKGKYVELRCDPISGHTALYWYRQSLGQGPEFLIYFQGTGAADDSGLPNDRFFAVRPEGSVSTLKIQRTERGDSAVYLCASSLAGQGYNSPLHFGNGTRLTVT.

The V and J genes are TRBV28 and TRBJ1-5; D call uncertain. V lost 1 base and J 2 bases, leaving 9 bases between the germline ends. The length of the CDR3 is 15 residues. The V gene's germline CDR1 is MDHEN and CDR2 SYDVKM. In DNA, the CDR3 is TGTGCCAGCAGTTTATCCTTTGCGGGCAATCAGCCCCAGCATTTT. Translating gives CASSLSFAGNQPQHF. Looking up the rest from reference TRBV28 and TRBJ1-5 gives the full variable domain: DVKVTQSSRYLVKRTGEKVFLECVQDMDHENMFWYRQDPGLGLRLIYFSYDVKMKEKGDIPEGYSVSREKKERFSLILESASTNQTSMYLCASSLSFAGNQPQHFGDGTRLSIL.

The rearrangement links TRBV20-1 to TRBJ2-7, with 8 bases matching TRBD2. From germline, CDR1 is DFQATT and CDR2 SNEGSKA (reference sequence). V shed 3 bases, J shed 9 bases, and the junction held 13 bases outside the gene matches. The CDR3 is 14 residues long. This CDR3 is CSASSRAGGRGQYF. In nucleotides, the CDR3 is TGCAGTGCTAGTTCTAGGGCGGGAGGCAGGGGGCAGTACTTC.

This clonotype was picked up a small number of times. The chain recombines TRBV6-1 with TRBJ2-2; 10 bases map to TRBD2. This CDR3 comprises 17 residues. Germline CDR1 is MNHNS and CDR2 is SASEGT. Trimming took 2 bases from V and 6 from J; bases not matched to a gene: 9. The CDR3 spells CASSESPSGSMAGELFF. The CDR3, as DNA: TGTGCCAGCAGTGAATCCCCTAGCGGGAGTATGGCCGGGGAGCTGTTTTTT.

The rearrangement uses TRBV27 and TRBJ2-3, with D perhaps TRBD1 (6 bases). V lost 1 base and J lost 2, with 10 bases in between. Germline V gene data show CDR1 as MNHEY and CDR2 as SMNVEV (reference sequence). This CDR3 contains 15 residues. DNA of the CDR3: TGTGCCAGCAGTTTATGGGACACCGCCACAGATACGCAGTATTTT. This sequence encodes CASSLWDTATDTQYF.

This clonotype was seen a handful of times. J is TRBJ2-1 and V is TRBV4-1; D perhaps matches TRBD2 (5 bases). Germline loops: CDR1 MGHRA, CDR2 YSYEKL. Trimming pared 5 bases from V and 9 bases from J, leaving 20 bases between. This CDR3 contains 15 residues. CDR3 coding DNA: TGCGCCAGCAGCGGTACTAGGGCCCCGTTCGGTGAGCAGTTCTTC. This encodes CASSGTRAPFGEQFF.

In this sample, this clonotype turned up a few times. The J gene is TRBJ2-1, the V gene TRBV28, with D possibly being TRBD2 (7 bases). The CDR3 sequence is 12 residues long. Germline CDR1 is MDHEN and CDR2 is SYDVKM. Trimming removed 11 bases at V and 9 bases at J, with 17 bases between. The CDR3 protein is CAGRRGLGEQFF. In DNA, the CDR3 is TGTGCCGGCCGGCGGGGGCTTGGTGAGCAGTTCTTC.

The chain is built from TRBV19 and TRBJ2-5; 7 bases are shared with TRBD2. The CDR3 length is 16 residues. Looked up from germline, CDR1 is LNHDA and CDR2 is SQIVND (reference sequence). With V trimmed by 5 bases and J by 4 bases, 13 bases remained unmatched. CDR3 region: CASSPGRGGRGETQYF. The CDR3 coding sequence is TGTGCCAGTAGTCCAGGGCGTGGCGGGAGAGGAGAGACCCAGTACTTC.

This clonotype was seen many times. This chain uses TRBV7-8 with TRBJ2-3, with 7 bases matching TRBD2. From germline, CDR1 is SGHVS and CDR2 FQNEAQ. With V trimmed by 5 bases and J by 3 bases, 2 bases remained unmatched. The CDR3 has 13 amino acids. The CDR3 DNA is TGTGCCAGCAGCCGGGGGGTAACAGATACGCAGTATTTT. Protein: CASSRGVTDTQYF.

The CDR3 DNA sequence: TGCGCCAGCAGCCAAGAAGAGGGGAGGGGATTCAGCCGAAAAAACACTGAAGCTTTCTTT. Protein: CASSQEEGRGFSRKNTEAFF. V and J are TRBV4-1 and TRBJ1-1; possible D gene TRBD1, 5 bases. Deletions cut 0 bases from V and 2 bases from J, with 25 bases between. The CDR3 is 20 amino acids. Per the germline V gene, CDR1 is MGHRA and CDR2 is YSYEKL.